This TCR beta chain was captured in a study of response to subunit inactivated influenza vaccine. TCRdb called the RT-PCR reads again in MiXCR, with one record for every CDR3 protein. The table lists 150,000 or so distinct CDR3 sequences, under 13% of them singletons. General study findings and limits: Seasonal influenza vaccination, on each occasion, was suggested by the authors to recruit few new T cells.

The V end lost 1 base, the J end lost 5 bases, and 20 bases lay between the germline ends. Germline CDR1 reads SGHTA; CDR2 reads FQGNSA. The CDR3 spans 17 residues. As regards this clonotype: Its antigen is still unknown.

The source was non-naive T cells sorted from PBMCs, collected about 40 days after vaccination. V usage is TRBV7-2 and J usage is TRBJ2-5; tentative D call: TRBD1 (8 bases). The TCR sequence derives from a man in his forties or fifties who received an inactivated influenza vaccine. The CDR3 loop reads CASSLVGGTGLGETQYF. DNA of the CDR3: TGTGCCAGCAGCTTAGTTGGGGGGACAGGACTAGGGGAGACCCAGTACTTC. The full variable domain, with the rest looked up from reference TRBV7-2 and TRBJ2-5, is GAGVSQSPSNKVTEKGKDVELRCDPISGHTALYWYRQSLGQGLEFLIYFQGNSAPDKSGLPSDRFSAERTGGSVSTLTIQRTQQEDSAVYLCASSLVGGTGLGETQYFGPGTRLLVL.